Listed below are T cell receptor beta chains from one sample, sequenced in a study of Ad26.COV2.S vaccination and SARS-CoV-2 variants. Profiling relied on immunoSEQ multiplex PCR, and the TCRdb table lists in-frame clones only, not all of them. The table includes hundreds of thousands of clones, about 89% detected once. The sequences come from peripheral blood, collected in a trial of Ad26.COV2.S vaccine versus placebo. These receptors were collected from a person between 18 and 59 years old who received the Ad26.COV2.S COVID-19 vaccine or a placebo. Each CDR3 is given with its conserved first and last residue. D genes are given only for firm matches. A row's size may be missing; if present it is once, few, many or a size class.

CASSPRAQLASYEQYF,TGTGCCAGCTCACCACGGGCTCAACTAGCCTCCTACGAGCAGTACTTC,.,TRBJ2-7,.,TRBV18
CASSVGTSWGTDTQYF,TGTGCCAGCAGCGTCGGGACTAGTTGGGGCACAGATACGCAGTATTTT,TRBD2,TRBJ2-3,.,TRBV2
CASSTRTAGNTIYF,TGTGCCAGCAGCACCCGGACGGCTGGAAACACCATATATTTT,.,TRBJ1-3,.,TRBV5-5
CASSLAGTTDTQYF,TGTGCCAGCAGTCTAGCGGGGACCACAGATACGCAGTATTTT,TRBD2,TRBJ2-3,.,TRBV9
CASSHRQSPYEQYF,TGTGCCAGCAGTCATAGACAGAGCCCCTACGAGCAGTACTTC,.,TRBJ2-7,.,TRBV28
CAWSVIPGNNEQFF,TGTGCCTGGAGTGTTATCCCAGGAAACAATGAGCAGTTCTTC,.,TRBJ2-1,.,TRBV30
CASSINTYNEQFF,TGTGCCAGTAGTATAAACACTTACAATGAGCAGTTCTTC,.,TRBJ2-1,.,TRBV19
CATSDPHYEQYF,TGTGCCACCAGTGATCCTCACTACGAGCAGTACTTC,.,TRBJ2-7,.,TRBV24-1
CSVDGPSGQETQYF,TGCAGCGTTGATGGGCCTAGCGGCCAAGAGACCCAGTACTTC,TRBD2,TRBJ2-5,.,TRBV29-1
CASSQDTMNTEAFF,TGCGCCAGCAGCCAGGACACAATGAACACTGAAGCTTTCTTT,.,TRBJ1-1,.,TRBV4-1
CASSFRGRARLPGNTIYF,TGTGCCAGCAGCTTTAGAGGCAGGGCAAGATTACCTGGAAACACCATATATTTT,.,TRBJ1-3,.,TRBV5-6
CASSIVLTVNQPQHF,TGTGCCAGTAGTATAGTACTGACTGTCAATCAGCCCCAGCATTTT,.,TRBJ1-5,.,TRBV19
CASSQEGRDREKAFF,TGCGCCAGCAGCCAAGAAGGCCGGGACAGGGAGAAAGCTTTCTTT,TRBD1,TRBJ1-1,.,TRBV4-1
CASRITGGSTEAFF,TGTGCCAGCAGGATCACAGGGGGCAGCACTGAAGCTTTCTTT,TRBD1,TRBJ1-1,.,TRBV11-2
CASSFRWDSNQPQHF,TGTGCCAGCAGCTTCCGCTGGGATAGCAATCAGCCCCAGCATTTT,.,TRBJ1-5,once,TRBV5-6
CASSAGGGTDTQYF,TGTGCCAGCAGCGCGGGAGGGGGCACAGATACGCAGTATTTT,TRBD2,TRBJ2-3,.,TRBV7-9
CASSIDLTGAYEQYF,TGTGCCAGTAGTATAGATCTCACAGGGGCCTACGAGCAGTACTTC,TRBD1,TRBJ2-7,.,TRBV19
CASSQALAGLYEQYF,TGCGCCAGCAGCCAGGCCCTAGCGGGGCTCTACGAGCAGTACTTC,TRBD2,TRBJ2-7,.,TRBV4-1
CASSFGLAGAWEQYF,TGTGCCAGCAGTTTTGGACTAGCGGGAGCGTGGGAGCAGTACTTC,TRBD2,TRBJ2-7,.,TRBV27
CASSERGRIGNTIYF,TGTGCCAGCAGTGAAAGGGGCCGAATTGGAAACACCATATATTTT,.,TRBJ1-3,.,TRBV6-1
CATSRGLAAYNEQFF,TGTGCCACCTCACGGGGACTAGCGGCATACAATGAGCAGTTCTTC,TRBD2,TRBJ2-1,.,TRBV27
CASTGGSGNYGYTF,TGTGCCAGTACAGGGGGATCGGGTAACTATGGCTACACCTTC,TRBD1,TRBJ1-2,.,TRBV19
CASSPPGQKFYEQYF,TGTGCCAGCAGCCCGCCGGGACAGAAGTTCTACGAGCAGTACTTC,TRBD1,TRBJ2-7,.,TRBV6-5
CASSLGIQVGGEDTQYF,TGTGCCAGCAGTTTAGGCATCCAGGTGGGAGGTGAGGATACGCAGTATTTT,.,TRBJ2-3,.,TRBV27
CASTPMGQGLSRNTIYF,TGTGCCAGCACTCCCATGGGACAGGGTTTATCCAGAAACACCATATATTTT,TRBD1,TRBJ1-3,.,TRBV28
CSGGQGDTGELFF,TGCAGCGGTGGACAGGGCGACACCGGGGAGCTGTTTTTT,TRBD1,TRBJ2-2,.,TRBV29-1
CASSQDPPLAGGYEQYF,TGTGCCAGCAGCCAAGACCCCCCACTAGCGGGGGGCTACGAGCAGTACTTC,TRBD2,TRBJ2-7,.,TRBV3-1/TRBV3-2
CASSEPFGGAETQYF,TGTGCCAGCAGTGAACCATTTGGGGGAGCTGAGACCCAGTACTTC,.,TRBJ2-5,.,TRBV2
CASSRDTNYGYTF,TGTGCCAGCAGCCGGGACACTAACTATGGCTACACCTTC,.,TRBJ1-2,.,TRBV12-3/TRBV12-4
CASSQADTGELFF,TGTGCCAGCAGCCAAGCCGACACCGGGGAGCTGTTTTTT,.,TRBJ2-2,.,TRBV3-1/TRBV3-2
CAITSGESENSPLHF,TGTGCCATCACCTCAGGGGAGTCTGAAAATTCACCCCTCCACTTT,.,TRBJ1-6,.,TRBV10-3
CASSSGTGGETQYF,TGTGCCAGCAGCTCCGGGACAGGGGGAGAGACCCAGTACTTC,TRBD1,TRBJ2-5,.,TRBV7-6
CATSDGSLKSQDEQFF,TGTGCCACCAGTGATGGTTCTTTGAAGTCCCAGGATGAGCAGTTCTTC,.,TRBJ2-1,.,TRBV24-1
CAISDRDRARDEQFF,TGTGCCATCAGTGACCGGGACAGGGCGAGAGATGAGCAGTTCTTC,TRBD1,TRBJ2-1,.,TRBV10-3
CASSLKASTEAFF,TGTGCCAGCAGTTTAAAGGCGAGCACTGAAGCTTTCTTT,.,TRBJ1-1,.,TRBV28
CASSRQSNTDTQYF,TGTGCCAGCAGCCGACAGAGCAACACAGATACGCAGTATTTT,.,TRBJ2-3,.,TRBV6-2/TRBV6-3
CASSQQGAGQPQHF,TGTGCCAGCTCGCAACAGGGGGCTGGGCAGCCCCAGCATTTT,TRBD1,TRBJ1-5,.,TRBV18
CASSTEAGVFETQYF,TGTGCCAGCAGTACTGAGGCGGGGGTTTTCGAGACCCAGTACTTC,TRBD2,TRBJ2-5,.,TRBV6-5
CASSFLFTSGRGNEQFF,TGCGCCAGCAGCTTCCTTTTCACTAGCGGGAGAGGAAATGAGCAGTTCTTC,TRBD2,TRBJ2-1,.,TRBV5-1
CASSLDTSGIRTSTDTQYF,TGTGCCAGCAGCTTGGACACTAGCGGAATCCGTACGAGCACAGATACGCAGTATTTT,TRBD2,TRBJ2-3,.,TRBV11-2
CASSQDPTSGGLQETQYF,TGTGCCAGCAGCCAAGATCCGACTAGCGGGGGACTCCAAGAGACCCAGTACTTC,TRBD2,TRBJ2-5,.,TRBV4-2
CASSLGRRRGLNQPQHF,TGTGCCAGCAGCTTAGGCCGACGCCGGGGATTAAATCAGCCCCAGCATTTT,.,TRBJ1-5,.,TRBV7-2
CASSSTPENQPQHF,TGTGCCAGCAGCTCGACCCCCGAAAATCAGCCCCAGCATTTT,.,TRBJ1-5,.,TRBV7-2
CASSIDGSSGPSPGVQETQYF,TGTGCCAGTAGTATAGATGGGTCGTCGGGACCGTCCCCGGGGGTCCAAGAGACCCAGTACTTC,.,TRBJ2-5,.,TRBV19
CASSAGTGVNEKLFF,TGTGCCAGCAGTGCCGGGACAGGAGTGAATGAAAAACTGTTTTTT,TRBD1,TRBJ1-4,.,TRBV2
CASSLYSGMGTDTQYF,TGTGCCAGCAGTTTATATAGCGGGATGGGCACAGATACGCAGTATTTT,TRBD2,TRBJ2-3,.,TRBV28
CATSPAGSTDTQYF,TGTGCCACCAGTCCAGCGGGATCAACAGATACGCAGTATTTT,TRBD2,TRBJ2-3,.,TRBV24-1
CATSLTTGGVPQHF,TGTGCCACCAGCCTTACGACAGGGGGTGTGCCCCAGCATTTT,TRBD1,TRBJ1-5,.,TRBV15
CASSLANAIVYGYTF,TGTGCCAGCAGCTTAGCGAATGCAATTGTCTATGGCTACACCTTC,.,TRBJ1-2,few,TRBV7-9
CASSMGGLAYETQYF,TGTGCCAGTAGTATGGGGGGACTAGCGTACGAGACCCAGTACTTC,TRBD2,TRBJ2-5,.,TRBV19
CASSLSMNTEAFF,TGTGCCAGCAGCTTAAGCATGAACACTGAAGCTTTCTTT,.,TRBJ1-1,.,TRBV7-8